Shown below are 5 T cell receptor beta chains from a single sample sequenced in a study of T cell changes during pregnancy in multiple sclerosis. Sequencing was performed with immunoSEQ multiplex PCR; in TCRdb, only in-frame clones are kept and a portion is missing. Among tens of thousands of clones listed, 94% were seen once. Sequencing used peripheral blood, obtained in the second trimester of pregnancy. The receptors stem from a female donor in good health, enrolled as a control in a pregnancy study.

The CDR3 DNA is TGTGCCAGCCCCGGGGCAGGGGGCCTGCAGACCCAGTACTTC. Its protein product is CASPGAGGLQTQYF. The chain has TRBV2 and TRBJ2-5, with 8 bases fitting TRBD1. CDR3 size: 14 residues. Trimming at V came to 8 bases and at J to 6 bases, leaving 11 bases not matched to a gene. Germline V gene lookup returns CDR1 SNHLY and CDR2 FYNNEI.

This clone was counted once. The chain carries TRBV5-1 and TRBJ1-2, with 9 bases lining up with TRBD1. V lost 4 bases and J lost 6; bases outside the gene matches: 10. Germline V gene data show CDR1 as SGHRS and CDR2 as YFSETQ. The CDR3 is made up of 15 amino acids. The CDR3 DNA is TGCGCCAGCAGCCCAGGGACAGGGTATCTGGATGGCTACACCTTC. This translates into CASSPGTGYLDGYTF. The entire variable domain, with the rest obtained from reference TRBV5-1 and TRBJ1-2, is as follows: KAGVTQTPRYLIKTRGQQVTLSCSPISGHRSVSWYQQTPGQGLQFLFEYFSETQRNKGNFPGRFSGRQFSNSRSEMNVSTLELGDSALYLCASSPGTGYLDGYTFGSGTRLTVV.

The rearrangement joins TRBV5-1 to TRBJ1-2; 7 positions agree with TRBD1. The CDR3 runs 15 residues. CDR1 is SGHRS, CDR2 YFSETQ, per germline. V lost 4 bases to trimming and J lost 7 bases; unmatched junction nucleotides: 13. The CDR3 DNA reads as TGCGCCAGCAGCCCGACAGGGAGCACCCTCGGTGGCTACACCTTC. Translation gives CASSPTGSTLGGYTF.

V usage is TRBV27 and J usage is TRBJ2-1; TRBD2 matches at 15 bases. The V and J ends lost 5 bases and 3 bases, in that order; junction bases with no gene match: 11. This CDR3 is 19 amino acids long. Germline V CDR1 and CDR2: MNHEY, SMNVEV (reference sequence). The CDR3 reads CASSRLRGLAGGLYNEQFF. The CDR3 DNA reads TGTGCCAGCAGTCGACTCCGGGGACTAGCGGGAGGCCTCTACAATGAGCAGTTCTTC.

J is TRBJ1-1 and V is TRBV5-1, with D possibly being TRBD1 (5 bases). The germline gives CDR1 SGHRS, CDR2 YFSETQ. This CDR3 comprises 13 residues. V lost 4 bases and J 2 bases, leaving 9 bases between the germline ends. The CDR3 reads CASSVDINTEAFF. The CDR3 DNA is TGCGCCAGCAGCGTGGACATTAACACTGAAGCTTTCTTT.